This TCR beta chain came from a study of blood T cells in healthy people across ages. A second PCR of about 6 to 11 cycles used a sample-barcoded 5' primer and a J-beta primer mix. Each CDR3 protein is one row after TCRdb ran MiXCR on the 5' RACE reads. This sample has around 780,000 distinct CDR3 sequences; about 56% occur once, and the top ten carry 20% to 30%. This clonotype has only a few counts. What it binds is not known. Findings and caveats of the study: Diversity figures based on one million T cells were deemed too low.

Germline V CDR1 and CDR2: MNHEY, SMNVEV (reference sequence). The CDR3 covers 16 residues. V was clipped by 2 bases and J by 3 bases; unmatched bases: 4. Material: blood. V usage is TRBV27 and J usage is TRBJ2-3, with 11 bases that match TRBD2. The receptor was isolated from a man in his forties in good health. The CDR3 nucleotides are TGTGCCAGCAGTTTAGGGACTAGCGGAGTTACAGATACGCAGTATTTT. Its translation: CASSLGTSGVTDTQYF.